Listed here are 4 T cell receptor beta chains from one sample, sequenced in a study of blood T cells in healthy people across ages (dated by TCRdb to 2013 to 2016). The library relied on 5' RACE. Data came from an Illumina HiSeq 2500. A second roughly 6 to 12 cycle PCR used a sample-barcoded 5' primer and a J-beta primer mix. TCRdb handled the public reads itself, with Q25 trimming in fastp and clone calling in MiXCR, and kept productive beta chains. All rows with the same CDR3 protein become a single entry with the most common DNA and genes. The sample has over a million distinct CDR3 sequences on record, roughly two fifths of them singletons. Over 3.5% of the sample goes to the ten largest clones. The sample comprised blood. The receptors come from a woman between 18 and 29 years old in good health.

The gene calls are TRBV4-2 and TRBJ2-1, with D possibly matching TRBD2 (5 bases). The end of the DNA fits TRBJ2-7 better, so the J call may be wrong. CDR3 length equals 19 residues. The germline V gene encodes CDR1 LGHNA and CDR2 YNFKEQ. The CDR3 DNA follows: TGTGCCAGCAGCCAAGTGGCCGCTAGCTCCTATGGCTCCTACAATGAGCAGTACTTC. This codes for CASSQVAASSYGSYNEQYF.

This clonotype was detected a few times. The J gene is TRBJ2-5, the V gene TRBV3-1; possible D gene TRBD2, 6 bases. The CDR3 length is 14 residues. The germline V gene has CDR1 LGHDT and CDR2 YNNKEL (reference sequence). Trimming pared 10 bases from V and 0 bases from J, leaving 15 bases between. The CDR3 DNA sequence: TGTGCCACCACCCCGGCGGGGTACCAAGAGACCCAGTACTTC. It yields the protein CATTPAGYQETQYF.

The chain is built from TRBV20-1 and TRBJ2-1, with 11 bases lining up with TRBD2. The DNA matches TRBJ2-7 better at its end, which makes the J call doubtful. This CDR3 comprises 19 residues. Germline-derived CDR1 and CDR2 are DFQATT and SNEGSKA (reference sequence). The CDR3 coding sequence is TGCAGTGCTAGAGAAGGGACTAGCGGTGGGTACTTCTCCTACAATGAGCAGTACTTC. It yields the protein CSAREGTSGGYFSYNEQYF.

The chain links TRBV20-1 to TRBJ2-3; D remains ambiguous. With 0 bases removed from V and 6 bases from J, the gap between germline ends came to 7 bases. This CDR3 region has 12 residues. Germline V gene data show CDR1 as DFQATT and CDR2 as SNEGSKA (reference sequence). CDR3 protein: CSAREAPDTQYF. CDR3 nucleotide sequence: TGCAGTGCTAGAGAGGCACCCGATACGCAGTATTTT.